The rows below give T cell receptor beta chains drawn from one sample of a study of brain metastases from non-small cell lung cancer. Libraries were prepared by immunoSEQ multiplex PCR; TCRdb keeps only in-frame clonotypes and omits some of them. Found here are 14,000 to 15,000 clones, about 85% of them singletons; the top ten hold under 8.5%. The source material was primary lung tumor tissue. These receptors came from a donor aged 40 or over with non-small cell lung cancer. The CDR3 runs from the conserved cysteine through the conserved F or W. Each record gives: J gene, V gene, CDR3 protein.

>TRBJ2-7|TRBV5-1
CASSAQGNSYEQYF
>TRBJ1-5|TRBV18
CASSSTENQPQHF
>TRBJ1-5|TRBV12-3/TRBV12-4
CASRMSGQGPQHF
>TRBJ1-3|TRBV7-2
CASSLEGRPPGNTIYF
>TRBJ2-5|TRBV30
CAWSGWGGQETQYF
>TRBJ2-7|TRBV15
CATSRDREGEQYF
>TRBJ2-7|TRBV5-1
CASSLEPAYEQYF
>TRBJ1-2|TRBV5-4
CASRNTLWTANYGYTF
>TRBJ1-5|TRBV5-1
CASSPAGTGNQPQHF
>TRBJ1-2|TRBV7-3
CASSLTSGHGGGYTF
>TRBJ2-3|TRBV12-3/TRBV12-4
CASTGTGTQYF
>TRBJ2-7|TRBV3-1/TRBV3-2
CASSRVRQAFGTSYEQYF
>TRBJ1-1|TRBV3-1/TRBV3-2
CASKGGTEAFF
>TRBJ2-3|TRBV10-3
CAISEKGGGSLGDTQYF
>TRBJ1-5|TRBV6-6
CASRMDSNQPQHF
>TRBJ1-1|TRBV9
CASSFGTGSPEAFF
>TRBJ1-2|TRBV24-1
CATSEKTAHGYTF
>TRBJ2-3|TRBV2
CATVRGRGARDTDTQYF
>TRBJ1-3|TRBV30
CAWLSRNTIYF
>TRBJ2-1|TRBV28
CASTVIGTGSDEQFF
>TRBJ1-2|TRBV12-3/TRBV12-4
CASSLVGNYGYTF
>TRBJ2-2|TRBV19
CASSIRNRGGPGELFF
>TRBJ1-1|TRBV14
CASSQVHVPEAFF
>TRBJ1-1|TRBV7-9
CASSLGARGTEAFF
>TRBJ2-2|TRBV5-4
CASSPGTLNTGELFF
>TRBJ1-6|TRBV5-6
CASSHIQGHNSPLHF
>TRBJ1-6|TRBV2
CASSEGPIRAESPLHF